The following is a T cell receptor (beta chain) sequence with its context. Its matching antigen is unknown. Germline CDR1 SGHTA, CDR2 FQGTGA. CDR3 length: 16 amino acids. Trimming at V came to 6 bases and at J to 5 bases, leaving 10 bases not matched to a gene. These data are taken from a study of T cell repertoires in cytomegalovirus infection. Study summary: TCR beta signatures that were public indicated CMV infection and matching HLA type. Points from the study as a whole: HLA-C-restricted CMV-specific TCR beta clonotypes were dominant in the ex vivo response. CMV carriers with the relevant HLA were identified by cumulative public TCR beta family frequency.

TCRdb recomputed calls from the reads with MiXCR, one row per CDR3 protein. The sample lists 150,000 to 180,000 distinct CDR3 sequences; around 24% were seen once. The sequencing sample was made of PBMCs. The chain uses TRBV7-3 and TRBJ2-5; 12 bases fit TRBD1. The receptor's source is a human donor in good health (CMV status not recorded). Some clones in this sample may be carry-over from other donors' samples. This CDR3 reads CASSFTGTGGAETQYF. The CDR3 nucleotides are TGTGCCAGCAGTTTCACCGGGACAGGGGGCGCGGAGACCCAGTACTTC.